Below are 3 T cell receptor beta chains sequenced from a single sample in a study of OX40 agonist ivuxolimab in advanced cancers. Measured with immunoSEQ multiplex PCR; TCRdb has only the in-frame clones, and not every one. The data contain some 98,000 clones, 90% to 95% of them singletons. The sample in question was CD4+ or CD8+ T cells sorted from blood, obtained in a trial of the OX40 agonist ivuxolimab. The receptors were sampled from an adult with an advanced solid tumor such as melanoma, head and neck, liver or kidney cancer.

The chain links TRBV27 to TRBJ2-3, with D maybe TRBD2 (5 bases). Germline V gene sequence: CDR1 MNHEY, CDR2 SMNVEV (reference sequence). Trimming took off 6 bases at V and 5 bases at J, with 9 bases between the two ends. This CDR3 has 12 residues. This chain's CDR3 is CASSQRGDTQYF. In DNA, the CDR3 is TGTGCCAGCAGCCAACGGGGAGATACGCAGTATTTT.

This clone was counted once. The chain uses TRBV27 and TRBJ1-5, with D perhaps matching TRBD1 (5 bases). V was pared by 2 bases and J by 0 bases, with 8 bases between. The CDR3 consists of 15 residues. The germline CDR1 and CDR2 sequences are MNHEY and SMNVEV (reference sequence). The CDR3 loop reads CASSLRQNSNQPQHF. CDR3 in DNA: TGTGCCAGCAGTTTAAGACAGAATAGCAATCAGCCCCAGCATTTT.

This sequence joins TRBV5-4 and TRBJ2-7; the match to TRBD1 covers 10 bases. V lost 3 bases to trimming and J lost 0 bases; unmatched junction nucleotides: 3. The CDR3 totals 15 residues. In germline, CDR1 is SGHNT, CDR2 YYREEE (reference sequence). CDR3 in amino acids: CASSSRTGGSYEQYF. The CDR3 DNA reads TGTGCCAGCAGCTCTAGGACAGGGGGCTCCTACGAGCAGTACTTC.